This T cell receptor beta chain was identified during a study of blood T cell repertoires in COVID-19. Study summary: Sources were T cells, B-cell-depleted T cells, or PBMCs; the material itself was cDNA or gDNA.

Only in-frame clones appear in the TCRdb table, and some are missing; sequencing was by immunoSEQ multiplex PCR. The repertoire has 250,000 or so clones, more than 85% of them found once; the top ten carry under 9.5%. This clone was seen just once. The germline gives CDR1 LNHDA, CDR2 SQIVND (reference sequence). With 8 bases removed from V and 8 bases from J, the gap between germline ends came to 18 bases. The CDR3 consists of 13 residues. Material: PBMCs or T cells enriched from blood (not recorded which). The rearrangement joins TRBV19 to TRBJ1-2; D remains ambiguous. This clonotype was sampled from a middle-aged man who had recovered from COVID-19. DNA of the CDR3: TGTGCCAGTTCCGAGACTGCAGTTCGGGGCTACACCTTC. This encodes CASSETAVRGYTF.